A single sample gave rise to the 8 T cell receptor beta chains below, sequenced in a study of blood T cell repertoires in COVID-19. Libraries were prepared by immunoSEQ multiplex PCR; TCRdb keeps only in-frame clonotypes and omits some of them. The table shows roughly 250,000 clones, with about four fifths occurring only once. The material sequenced was peripheral blood. These receptors were collected from a woman between 65 and 79 years old with acute or convalescent COVID-19.

The rearrangement uses TRBV19 and TRBJ1-1; D is unresolved. V lost 7 bases and J lost 1, with 10 bases in between. The CDR3 sequence is 13 residues long. Germline V gives CDR1 LNHDA, CDR2 SQIVND (reference sequence). The chain's CDR3 is CASIRGQNTEAFF. CDR3 nucleotide sequence: TGTGCCAGTATCCGGGGTCAGAACACTGAAGCTTTCTTT.

The rearrangement links TRBV2 to TRBJ2-5; D unresolved. V dropped 4 bases and J dropped 1 base, with 16 bases sitting between them. Germline V gives CDR1 SNHLY, CDR2 FYNNEI. The length of the CDR3 is 16 residues. CDR3 residues: CASSGTAGLFQETQYF. Written as DNA, the CDR3 is TGTGCCAGCAGTGGAACAGCCGGTCTATTCCAAGAGACCCAGTACTTC.

V and J are TRBV7-2 and TRBJ2-2, with a tentative D call TRBD1 (6 bases). With 5 bases removed from V and 0 bases from J, the gap between germline ends came to 10 bases. Germline loops: CDR1 SGHTA, CDR2 FQGNSA. CDR3 length: 15 amino acids. The CDR3 DNA sequence: TGTGCCAGCAGCCTGGACAGTGCGAACACCGGGGAGCTGTTTTTT. Its protein product is CASSLDSANTGELFF.

The V gene is TRBV7-2, the J gene TRBJ1-2; 7 positions agree with TRBD1. The CDR3 is made up of 14 amino acids. Germline V gene lookup returns CDR1 SGHTA and CDR2 FQGNSA. Germline trimming cut 5 bases from V and 4 bases from J; bases unmatched to any gene: 7. The CDR3 sequence: CASSPQTGSYGYTF. CDR3 coding DNA: TGTGCCAGCAGCCCCCAGACAGGGAGCTATGGCTACACCTTC.

J is TRBJ1-1 and V is TRBV5-1; D is unclear. The germline V and J ends were trimmed by 2 bases and 0 bases, with 11 bases remaining between them. The CDR3 has 15 residues. The germline V gene has CDR1 SGHRS and CDR2 YFSETQ. This CDR3 reads CASSFSASMNTEAFF. CDR3 DNA sequence: TGCGCCAGCAGCTTTAGTGCTTCTATGAACACTGAAGCTTTCTTT. Looking up the rest from reference TRBV5-1 and TRBJ1-1 gives the full variable domain: KAGVTQTPRYLIKTRGQQVTLSCSPISGHRSVSWYQQTPGQGLQFLFEYFSETQRNKGNFPGRFSGRQFSNSRSEMNVSTLELGDSALYLCASSFSASMNTEAFFGQGTRLTVV.

CDR3 amino acids: CASSLGGTGQGEQFF. The CDR3 DNA is TGTGCCAGCAGTTTAGGAGGGACAGGGCAGGGTGAGCAGTTCTTC. This rearrangement joins TRBV28 to TRBJ2-1, with 9 bases aligning to TRBD1. Germline CDR1 MDHEN, CDR2 SYDVKM. The J segment lost 9 bases and the V segment lost 2 bases, leaving 8 bases of the junction unmatched. The CDR3 has 15 residues.

The rearrangement joins TRBV7-2 to TRBJ2-2, with D possibly being TRBD2 (6 bases). V was cut by 1 base and J by 6 bases, with 12 bases left in between. CDR3 size: 15 residues. Germline V lookup: CDR1 SGHTA, CDR2 FQGNSA. The CDR3 reads CASSLGAGRPGELFF. CDR3 in DNA: TGTGCCAGCAGCTTAGGGGCAGGGAGGCCCGGGGAGCTGTTTTTT. Variable domain in full (rest from reference TRBV7-2 and TRBJ2-2): GAGVSQSPSNKVTEKGKDVELRCDPISGHTALYWYRQSLGQGLEFLIYFQGNSAPDKSGLPSDRFSAERTGGSVSTLTIQRTQQEDSAVYLCASSLGAGRPGELFFGEGSRLTVL.

The chain recombines TRBV9 with TRBJ1-4; TRBD1 is a possible D gene (5 bases). V lost 2 bases, J lost 8 bases, and 13 bases lay in between. Germline-derived CDR1 and CDR2 are SGDLS and YYNGEE. The CDR3 consists of 14 residues. This chain's CDR3 is CASSVRQGKEKLFF. Here the CDR3 DNA reads TGTGCCAGCAGCGTCCGGCAGGGAAAAGAAAAACTGTTTTTT.